This TCR beta chain emerged from a study of cytomegalovirus exposure and HLA in healthy donors. Notes on the study in general: Both high specificity and high sensitivity reportedly marked the classifier's diagnosis of cytomegalovirus status. Clusters of TCRs from the first cohort tended to co-occur in the approximately 130 validation repertoires (as a later analysis found). The study recorded 160 or so TCR beta chains that were cytomegalovirus-associated.

For this clone: What it binds is unknown.

The donors were part of the validation cohort of 95 to 150 subjects. That cohort was separate from the first cohort, which comprised under 700 subjects. Sequencing used immunoSEQ multiplex PCR; TCRdb keeps in-frame clones, though not all of them. Of tens of thousands of clones detected, about 88% appear once; the ten largest clones hold about 6.7%. The sample comprised PBMCs. This clonotype was obtained from a woman under 40 in good health and CMV-seronegative.

The chain's CDR3 is CAISEGGTSYNEQFF. The CDR3 nucleotides read TGTGCCATCAGTGAAGGAGGGACCTCCTACAATGAGCAGTTCTTC. V gene TRBV10-3 combines with J gene TRBJ2-1, with D perhaps TRBD2 (6 bases). The CDR3 loop spans 15 amino acids. CDR1 and CDR2 from the germline V gene are ENHRY and SYGVKD. V lost 3 bases to trimming and J lost 0 bases, with 9 bases between them.